Listed here are 7 T cell receptor beta chains from one sample, sequenced in a study of blood T cell repertoires in COVID-19. TCRdb's table, derived via immunoSEQ multiplex PCR, lists solely in-frame clones and lacks some. This repertoire shows under 450,000 clones, 80% to 95% found once; its top ten account for more than 0.85%. The sample was PBMCs or T cells enriched from blood (not recorded which). All receptors come from a woman between 35 and 50 years old who had been exposed to COVID-19.

The chain carries TRBV7-6 and TRBJ1-3; TRBD1 aligns across 10 bases. The CDR3 consists of 16 residues. The V segment lost 2 bases and the J segment 4 bases; nucleotides outside the gene matches: 5. Germline CDR1 reads SGHVS; CDR2 reads FNYEAQ. This CDR3 reads CASSLRGTGAGNTIYF. The CDR3, as DNA: TGTGCCAGCAGCTTAAGAGGGACAGGGGCAGGAAACACCATATATTTT.

The chain links TRBV25-1 to TRBJ1-1; D uncertain. Germline CDR1 and CDR2: MGHDK and SYGVNS. The CDR3 is 15 residues long. Deletions cut 1 base from V and 7 bases from J, with 16 bases between. The CDR3 protein is CASSESGRPSIEAFF. CDR3 coding DNA: TGTGCCAGCAGTGAATCTGGCCGCCCCTCCATTGAAGCTTTCTTT.

This clone is labeled as medium-sized. This chain uses TRBV7-9 with TRBJ1-6; D ambiguous. The CDR3 consists of 15 residues. Trimming removed 3 bases at V and 0 bases at J, with 6 bases between. The germline CDR1 and CDR2 sequences are SEHNR and FQNEAQ (reference sequence). CDR3 residues: CASSLGSSYNSPLHF. CDR3 nucleotides: TGTGCCAGCAGCTTGGGGAGCTCCTATAATTCACCCCTCCACTTT.

The chain is built from TRBV30 and TRBJ2-1; TRBD2 matches at 7 bases. Germline V gene sequence: CDR1 GTSNPN, CDR2 SVGIG (reference sequence). The CDR3 is 14 residues long. V lost 4 bases and J lost 5; bases outside the gene matches: 8. CDR3 sequence (DNA): TGTGCCTGGAAGTTATGGCGGGGGAACAATGAGCAGTTCTTC. Protein sequence: CAWKLWRGNNEQFF.

The chain is built from TRBV27 and TRBJ2-1, with 8 bases lining up with TRBD2. J lost 5 bases, V lost 1 base, and 13 bases had no gene match. Germline V gives CDR1 MNHEY, CDR2 SMNVEV (reference sequence). The length of the CDR3 is 18 residues. This CDR3 reads CASSLWRLESSGHNEQFF. For the CDR3, the DNA is TGTGCCAGCAGTTTATGGCGTTTAGAGTCTAGCGGGCACAATGAGCAGTTCTTC.

This CDR3 is CASSETGALNTGELFF. CDR3 DNA: TGCGCCAGCTCTGAAACAGGGGCTTTGAACACCGGGGAGCTGTTTTTT. This chain links TRBV10-1 with TRBJ2-2; TRBD1 matches at 7 bases. Germline V gives CDR1 WNHNN, CDR2 SYGVQD (reference sequence). The length of the CDR3 is 16 residues. V shed 8 bases and J 1 base; nucleotides not matched to a gene: 10.

This clone was picked up one time. The rearrangement joins TRBV19 to TRBJ2-1, with 8 nucleotides matching TRBD2. Looked up from germline, CDR1 is LNHDA and CDR2 is SQIVND (reference sequence). The CDR3 consists of 16 residues. J was trimmed by 5 bases and V by 1 base; bases with no gene match: 7. The CDR3 DNA sequence: TGTGCCAGTAGTATAGGGCGCGGGAGGACCCACAATGAGCAGTTCTTC. Its protein is CASSIGRGRTHNEQFF.